A selection of T cell receptor beta chains follows, all from one sample in a study of T cells in Graves' hyperthyroidism and ophthalmopathy. TCRdb reanalysed the multiplex PCR reads using MiXCR and keeps one entry per CDR3 protein. The table has around 350,000 distinct CDR3 sequences, about a sixth seen once. Sequenced: blood. The receptors stem from a woman in her twenties or thirties with Graves' hyperthyroidism that later progressed to Graves' ophthalmopathy. Both conserved end residues are part of each CDR3. A D gene is named only where the DNA matches it firmly. Where a row states a size, it is once, few, many or the class of an expanded clone; other rows omit it.

J gene	clone size	CDR3 length	D gene	V gene	CDR3 DNA	CDR3 protein
TRBJ2-2	many	15	-	TRBV24-1	TGTGCCACCAGTGAGGCGGGCCATCTGACCGGGGAGCTGTTTTTT	CATSEAGHLTGELFF
TRBJ2-7	many	16	TRBD1	TRBV28	TGTGCCAGCAGTTTTGACCGGGACAGGGGGCTGAAGGAGCAGTACTTC	CASSFDRDRGLKEQYF
TRBJ1-1	many	13	TRBD1	TRBV27	TGTGCCAGCAGTTTTTCCGGGACAGGGGAAGCTTTCTTT	CASSFSGTGEAFF
TRBJ2-7	many	14	-	TRBV12-3/TRBV12-4	TGTGCCAGCAGTTTGGACTCCCCGCGGGACGAGCAGTACTTC	CASSLDSPRDEQYF
TRBJ2-1	-	18	-	TRBV19	TGTGCCAGTACCCCAACTGACTCACCCCGCCGCTCCTACAATGAGCAGTTCTTC	CASTPTDSPRRSYNEQFF
TRBJ2-1	few	13	-	TRBV20-1	TGCAGTGCTCCCGAGACTAAAAAAAATGAGCAGTTCTTC	CSAPETKKNEQFF
TRBJ1-5	few	18	TRBD1	TRBV19	TGTGCCAGTACCCCAGGTGGGACAGCAAGATATAGCAATCAGCCCCAGCATTTT	CASTPGGTARYSNQPQHF
TRBJ2-7	many	12	-	TRBV6-2/TRBV6-3	TGTGCCAGCAAGTCCATACCGTACGAGCAGTACTTC	CASKSIPYEQYF
TRBJ2-2	-	11	-	TRBV6-2/TRBV6-3	TGTGCCGGAGGGCGTATCGGGGAGCTGTTTTTT	CAGGRIGELFF
TRBJ1-3	-	16	TRBD1	TRBV5-5	TGTGCCAGCAGCTTGCCGGGACAGGGGTATGGAAACACCATATATTTT	CASSLPGQGYGNTIYF
TRBJ2-7	many	16	-	TRBV2	TGTGCCAGCAGTGACGACAGGCAAGTTGTGTCCTACGAGCAGTACTTC	CASSDDRQVVSYEQYF
TRBJ2-2	many	15	-	TRBV2	TGTGCCAGCAGGTTAGGGACCGTGAACACCGGGGAGCTGTTTTTT	CASRLGTVNTGELFF
TRBJ2-3	many	17	TRBD2	TRBV5-1	TGCGCCAGCAGCTATCGGACTAGCGGGAGTGGCACAGATACGCAGTATTTT	CASSYRTSGSGTDTQYF
TRBJ2-5	-	18	-	TRBV3-1	TGTGCCAGCAGCGGACCGACAGGCCGGCATACCTACCAAGAGACCCAGTACTTC	CASSGPTGRHTYQETQYF
TRBJ2-2	few	13	-	TRBV12-3/TRBV12-4	TGTGCCAGCGGTACATCGAACACCGGGGAGCTGTTTTTT	CASGTSNTGELFF
TRBJ1-3	many	14	-	TRBV30	TGTGCCTGGAGTGAAATCTTAGGAGGAAACACCATATATTTT	CAWSEILGGNTIYF
TRBJ2-3	many	15	-	TRBV11-2	TGTGCCAGCAGCTTCCTTATAGCGGGCACAGATACGCAGTATTTT	CASSFLIAGTDTQYF
TRBJ1-3	-	16	TRBD1	TRBV2	TGTGCCAGGTGCGGGAGGGCAGACAGGGCCGGAAACACCATATATTTT	CARCGRADRAGNTIYF
TRBJ2-7	few	16	-	TRBV4-2	TGTGCCAGCAGCCAAGAACCGGGGGTTAGCTCCTACGAGCAGTACTTC	CASSQEPGVSSYEQYF
TRBJ1-2	many	12	-	TRBV20-1	TGCAGTGCTAGTTCAACAGGGTATGGCTACACCTTC	CSASSTGYGYTF
TRBJ1-1	many	16	TRBD1	TRBV3-1	TGTGCCAGCAGCCAAGAGGGACAGGGGGAGAACACTGAAGCTTTCTTT	CASSQEGQGENTEAFF
TRBJ1-1	few	17	-	TRBV27	TGTGCCAGCAAAGATCCCCGGGACATCCTTCTGAACACTGAAGCTTTCTTT	CASKDPRDILLNTEAFF
TRBJ1-1	-	13	-	TRBV28	TGTGCCAGCAGTTTTAGTGGGAAGACTGAAGCTTTCTTT	CASSFSGKTEAFF
TRBJ1-6	many	16	-	TRBV6-1	TGTGCCAGCAGTGAAGACCCCGGGAGGGGTAGGTCACCCCTCCACTTT	CASSEDPGRGRSPLHF
TRBJ1-6	-	14	-	TRBV28	TGTGCCAGCAGTTCGACTCCCCCGGGGGCACCCCTCCACTTT	CASSSTPPGAPLHF
TRBJ1-1	-	15	TRBD1	TRBV27	TGTGCCAGCACCCCGTTGGACAGGGAGAACACTGAAGCTTTCTTT	CASTPLDRENTEAFF
TRBJ2-5	few	18	TRBD2	TRBV9	TGTGCCAGCAGCCCTTCAGGGGGGACTAGCGGGAACCAAGAGACCCAGTACTTC	CASSPSGGTSGNQETQYF
TRBJ2-2	few	18	TRBD2	TRBV3-1	TGTGCCAGCAGCCCTAGGAGACTAGCGGGAGTAGATGGCGGGGAGCTGTTTTTT	CASSPRRLAGVDGGELFF
TRBJ2-2	many	14	-	TRBV5-1	TGCGCCAGCAGCTTTTTTGGAGAGACCGGGGAGCTGTTTTTT	CASSFFGETGELFF
TRBJ2-3	few	16	-	TRBV10-3	TGTGCCATCAGTGAGTTAGTAACCCTAAGCACAGATACGCAGTATTTT	CAISELVTLSTDTQYF
TRBJ2-1	-	16	-	TRBV3-1	TGTGCCAGCAGCCAAGATAGGCCCGGGGGGCACAATGAGCAGTTCTTC	CASSQDRPGGHNEQFF
TRBJ1-4	-	15	TRBD1	TRBV7-2	TGTGCCAGCAGCCCTGGAACAGGGGAGGAGGAAAAACTGTTTTTT	CASSPGTGEEEKLFF
TRBJ2-3	many	18	-	TRBV6-1	TGTGCCAGCAGTGAAAGAATTAGGAGCGTGGCAAGCACAGATACGCAGTATTTT	CASSERIRSVASTDTQYF
TRBJ2-7	-	15	TRBD2	TRBV10-2	TGCGCCAGCAGTGATATAGGCGGGAGCGTTTACGAGCAGTACTTC	CASSDIGGSVYEQYF
TRBJ2-5	many	13	-	TRBV11-2	TGTGCCAGCAGCCGCGACAGGCGAGAGACCCAGTACTTC	CASSRDRRETQYF
TRBJ1-4	few	16	-	TRBV19	TGTGCCAGTAGTGACAACGACAGCCCCAACGGTGAAAAACTGTTTTTT	CASSDNDSPNGEKLFF
TRBJ2-4	-	14	-	TRBV11-2	TGTGCCAGCAGCTTACGGGAGATTGTAAACATTCAGTACTTC	CASSLREIVNIQYF
TRBJ2-3	many	14	TRBD1	TRBV20-1	TGCAGTGCTAGAGGTGACAGGGTGGTGGATACGCAGTATTTT	CSARGDRVVDTQYF
TRBJ1-1	-	16	-	TRBV7-9	TGTGCCAGCAGCTTATTGAAGGGTGGCATGAACACTGAAGCTTTCTTT	CASSLLKGGMNTEAFF
TRBJ2-5	many	15	-	TRBV6-2/TRBV6-3	TGTGCCAGCAGTTACTCATGGGACCTCAAAGAGACCCAGTACTTC	CASSYSWDLKETQYF